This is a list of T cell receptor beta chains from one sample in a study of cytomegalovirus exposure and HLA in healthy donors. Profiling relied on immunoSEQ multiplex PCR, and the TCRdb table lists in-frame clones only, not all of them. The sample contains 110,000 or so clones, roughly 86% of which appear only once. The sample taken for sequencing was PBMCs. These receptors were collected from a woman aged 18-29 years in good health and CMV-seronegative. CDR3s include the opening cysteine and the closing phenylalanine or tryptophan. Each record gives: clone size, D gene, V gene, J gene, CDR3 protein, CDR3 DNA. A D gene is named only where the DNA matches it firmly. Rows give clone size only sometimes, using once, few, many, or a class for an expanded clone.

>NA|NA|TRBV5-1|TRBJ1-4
CASSLDSTNEKLFF
TGCGCCAGCAGCTTGGACTCAACTAATGAAAAACTGTTTTTT
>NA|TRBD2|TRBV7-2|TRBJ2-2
CASSSFSGGVTGELFF
TGTGCCAGCAGCTCCTTTAGCGGGGGGGTCACCGGGGAGCTGTTTTTT
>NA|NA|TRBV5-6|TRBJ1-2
CASSFGPGGYGYTF
NA
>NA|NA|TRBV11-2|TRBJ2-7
CASSLQAGAGEQYF
TGTGCCAGCAGCTTACAGGCGGGCGCGGGGGAGCAGTACTTC
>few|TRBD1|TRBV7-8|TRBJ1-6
CASSHIDRGNSPLHF
TGTGCCAGCAGCCATATCGACAGGGGCAATTCACCCCTCCACTTT
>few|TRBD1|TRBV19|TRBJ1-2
CASSKRDRVEAGYTF
TGTGCCAGTAGTAAAAGGGACAGGGTTGAGGCTGGCTACACCTTC
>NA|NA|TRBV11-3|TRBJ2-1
CASSLGGREQFF
TGTGCCAGCAGCTTAGGGGGCAGGGAGCAGTTCTTC
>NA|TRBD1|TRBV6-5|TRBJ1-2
CASSYRTGDYGYTF
TGTGCCAGCAGTTATCGGACAGGGGACTATGGCTACACCTTC
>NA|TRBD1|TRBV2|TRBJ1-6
CASRGQGNSPLHF
TGTGCCAGCAGAGGACAGGGGAATTCACCCCTCCACTTT
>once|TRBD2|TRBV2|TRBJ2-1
CASSEALQAGLEQFF
TGTGCCAGCAGTGAAGCGCTTCAAGCGGGGCTTGAGCAGTTCTTC
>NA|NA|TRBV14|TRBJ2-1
CASSQDWGEAPREGAYNEQFF
TGTGCCAGCAGCCAAGATTGGGGGGAGGCCCCCAGGGAAGGTGCCTACAATGAGCAGTTCTTC
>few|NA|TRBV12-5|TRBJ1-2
CASGHRGGEGYGYTF
TGTGCTAGTGGTCACCGGGGTGGTGAGGGCTATGGCTACACCTTC
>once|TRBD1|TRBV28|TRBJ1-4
CASSSTGESEKLFF
TGTGCCAGCAGTTCGACAGGGGAGAGTGAAAAACTGTTTTTT